This passage covers 10 T cell receptor beta chains from one sample sequenced in a study of blood T cell repertoires in COVID-19. Using immunoSEQ multiplex PCR, the repertoire was profiled, and TCRdb retains in-frame clones only, with some absent. The sample consists of about 72,000 clones, 75% to 90% of them appearing once. The sequenced material came from peripheral blood. Source of these receptors: a woman older than 75 with active or convalescent COVID-19.

J is TRBJ2-3 and V is TRBV7-6, with TRBD2 matching over 11 bases. V lost 5 bases and J lost 6; bases outside the gene matches: 10. This CDR3 has 16 residues. From germline, CDR1 is SGHVS and CDR2 FNYEAQ. CDR3 bases: TGTGCCAGCAGCCTAGGGACTAGCGGCCTCCCGGATACGCAGTATTTT. It encodes CASSLGTSGLPDTQYF.

This clone appeared once. V usage is TRBV5-1 and J usage is TRBJ2-3; 10 positions match TRBD2. J was trimmed by 0 bases and V by 2 bases; bases with no gene match: 3. This CDR3 region has 16 residues. Germline V gene sequence: CDR1 SGHRS, CDR2 YFSETQ. In DNA, the CDR3 is TGCGCCAGCAGCTTTACTAGCGGGGCTAGCACAGATACGCAGTATTTT. Amino acid sequence: CASSFTSGASTDTQYF.

The gene calls are TRBV19 and TRBJ2-1; D is perhaps TRBD2 (6 bases). The CDR3 runs to 15 residues. Trimming cost V 3 bases and J 2 bases, with 11 bases left between them. From germline, CDR1 is LNHDA and CDR2 SQIVND (reference sequence). The CDR3 loop is CASSMGAGPYNEQFF. Written as DNA, the CDR3 is TGTGCCAGTAGTATGGGAGCGGGCCCCTACAATGAGCAGTTCTTC.

The rearrangement joins TRBV9 to TRBJ1-2; TRBD1 aligns across 7 bases. CDR3 size: 15 residues. J was trimmed by 5 bases and V by 0 bases; bases with no gene match: 7. Germline assignment: CDR1 SGDLS and CDR2 YYNGEE. Written as DNA, the CDR3 is TGTGCCAGCAGCGTAGAGGACAGGAAGTGGTATGGCTACACCTTC. Translating it yields CASSVEDRKWYGYTF.

This chain joins TRBV2 and TRBJ2-1, with 7 bases lining up with TRBD2. Germline CDR1 and CDR2: SNHLY and FYNNEI. This CDR3 contains 12 residues. J gave up 7 bases and V 6 bases, and 3 bases lay outside the gene matches. The CDR3 sequence: CASRRGGNEQFF. CDR3 nucleotides: TGTGCCAGCAGGAGGGGAGGGAATGAGCAGTTCTTC.

This clone was seen once. V is TRBV3-1 (or the pseudogene TRBV3-2) and J is TRBJ2-5; 13 bases agree with TRBD2. Germline V gene sequence: CDR1 LGHDT, CDR2 YNNKEL (reference sequence). V was pared by 6 bases and J by 1 base, with 11 bases of the junction left unmatched. The CDR3 totals 18 residues. The CDR3, as DNA: TGTGCCAGCAGTCAGGGACTAGCGGGACCTCATAGCCAAGAGACCCAGTACTTC. It is translated as CASSQGLAGPHSQETQYF.

This clone came up a few times. J is TRBJ1-2 and V is TRBV19; tentative D call: TRBD1 (6 bases). Germline-derived CDR1 and CDR2 are LNHDA and SQIVND (reference sequence). V was shortened by 2 bases and J by 4 bases, with 14 bases between the two germline ends. The CDR3 is 15 amino acids. CDR3 loop: CASSIILDSPYGYTF. CDR3 coding DNA: TGTGCCAGTAGTATAATTCTGGACAGTCCCTATGGCTACACCTTC.

This rearrangement joins TRBV18 to TRBJ2-5; unclear D gene. Germline V CDR1 and CDR2: KGHSH, LQKENI. Trimming left V 6 bases short and J 3 bases short, with 11 bases between. The CDR3 spans 13 residues. CDR3 in amino acids: CASSSRNEETQYF. The DNA of the CDR3 is TGTGCCAGCTCCTCCAGGAACGAAGAGACCCAGTACTTC.

This CDR3 is CASSLNPAYEQYF. CDR3 sequence (DNA): TGTGCCAGCAGCTTAAATCCAGCCTACGAGCAGTACTTC. The V gene is TRBV11-2, the J gene TRBJ2-7, with D uncertain. V shed 2 bases and J shed 2 bases, with 7 bases lying between them. This CDR3 spans 13 amino acids. Per germline, CDR1 SGHAT and CDR2 FQNNGV.

This chain joins TRBV9 and TRBJ2-5, with 12 bases aligning to TRBD2. The CDR3 sequence is 16 residues long. From germline, CDR1 is SGDLS and CDR2 YYNGEE. V was pared by 0 bases and J by 2 bases, with 2 bases of the junction left unmatched. The CDR3 sequence: CASSVGTSGVQETQYF. The CDR3 DNA reads as TGTGCCAGCAGCGTAGGGACTAGCGGGGTGCAAGAGACCCAGTACTTC. Full variable domain (missing parts from reference TRBV9 and TRBJ2-5): DSGVTQTPKHLITATGQRVTLRCSPRSGDLSVYWYQQSLDQGLQFLIQYYNGEERAKGNILERFSAQQFPDLHSELNLSSLELGDSALYFCASSVGTSGVQETQYFGPGTRLLVL.